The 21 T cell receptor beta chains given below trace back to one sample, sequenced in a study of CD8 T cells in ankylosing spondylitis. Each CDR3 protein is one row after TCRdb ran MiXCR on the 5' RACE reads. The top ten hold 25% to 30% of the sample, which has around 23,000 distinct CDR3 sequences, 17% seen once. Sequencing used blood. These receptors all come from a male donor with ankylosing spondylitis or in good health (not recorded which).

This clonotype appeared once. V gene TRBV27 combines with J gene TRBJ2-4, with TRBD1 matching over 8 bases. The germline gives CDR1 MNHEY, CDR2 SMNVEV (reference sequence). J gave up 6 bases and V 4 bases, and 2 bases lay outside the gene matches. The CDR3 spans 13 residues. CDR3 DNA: TGTGCCAGCAGTTCAGGACAGGGAAACATTCAGTACTTC. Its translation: CASSSGQGNIQYF.

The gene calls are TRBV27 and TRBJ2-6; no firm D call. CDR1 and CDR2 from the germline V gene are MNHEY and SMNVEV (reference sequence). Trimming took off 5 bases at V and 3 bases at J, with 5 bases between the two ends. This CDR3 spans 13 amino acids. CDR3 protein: CASSGSGANVLTF. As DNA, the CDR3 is TGTGCCAGCAGTGGTAGTGGGGCCAACGTCCTGACTTTC.

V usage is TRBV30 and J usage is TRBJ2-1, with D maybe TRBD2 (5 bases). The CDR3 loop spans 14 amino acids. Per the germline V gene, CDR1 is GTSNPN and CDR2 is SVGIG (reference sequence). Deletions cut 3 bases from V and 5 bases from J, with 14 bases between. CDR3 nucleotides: TGTGCCTGGAGAAGCCTAGCAGATAACAATGAGCAGTTCTTC. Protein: CAWRSLADNNEQFF.

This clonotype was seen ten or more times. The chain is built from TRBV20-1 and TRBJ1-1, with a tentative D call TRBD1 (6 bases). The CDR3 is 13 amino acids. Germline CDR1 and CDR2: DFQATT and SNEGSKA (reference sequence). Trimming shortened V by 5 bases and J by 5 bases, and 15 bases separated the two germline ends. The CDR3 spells CSAPLGAQTEAFF. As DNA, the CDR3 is TGCAGTGCTCCCCTGGGGGCGCAGACTGAAGCTTTCTTT.

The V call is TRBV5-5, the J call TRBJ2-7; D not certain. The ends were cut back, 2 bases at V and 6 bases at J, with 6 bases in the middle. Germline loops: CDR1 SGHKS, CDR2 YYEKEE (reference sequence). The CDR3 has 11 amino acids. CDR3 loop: CASSFLGEQYF. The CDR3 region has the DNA TGTGCCAGCAGCTTCTTAGGCGAGCAGTACTTC.

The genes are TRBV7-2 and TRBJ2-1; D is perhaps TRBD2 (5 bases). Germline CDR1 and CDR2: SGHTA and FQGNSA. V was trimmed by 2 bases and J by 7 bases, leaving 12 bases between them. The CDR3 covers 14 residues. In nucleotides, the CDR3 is TGTGCCAGCAGCTTAAAGAGGGCCGGAAATGAGCAGTTCTTC. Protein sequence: CASSLKRAGNEQFF.

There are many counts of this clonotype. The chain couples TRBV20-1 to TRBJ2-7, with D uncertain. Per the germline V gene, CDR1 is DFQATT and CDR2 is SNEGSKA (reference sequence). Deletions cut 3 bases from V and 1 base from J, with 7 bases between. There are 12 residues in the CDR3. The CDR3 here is CSASPVSYEQYV. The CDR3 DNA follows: TGCAGTGCTAGTCCGGTGTCCTACGAGCAGTACGTC.

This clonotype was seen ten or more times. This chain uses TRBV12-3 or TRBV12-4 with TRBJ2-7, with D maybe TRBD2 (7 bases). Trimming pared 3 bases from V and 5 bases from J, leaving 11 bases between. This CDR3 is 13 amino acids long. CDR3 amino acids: CASSFGGADEQYV. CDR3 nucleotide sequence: TGTGCCAGCAGTTTTGGGGGGGCGGACGAGCAGTACGTC.

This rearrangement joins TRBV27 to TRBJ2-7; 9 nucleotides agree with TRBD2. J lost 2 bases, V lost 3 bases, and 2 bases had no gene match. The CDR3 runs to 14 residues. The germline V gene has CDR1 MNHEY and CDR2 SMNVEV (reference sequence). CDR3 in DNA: TGTGCCAGCAGTTTTAGCGGGAGCACCTACGAGCAGTACTTC. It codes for CASSFSGSTYEQYF.

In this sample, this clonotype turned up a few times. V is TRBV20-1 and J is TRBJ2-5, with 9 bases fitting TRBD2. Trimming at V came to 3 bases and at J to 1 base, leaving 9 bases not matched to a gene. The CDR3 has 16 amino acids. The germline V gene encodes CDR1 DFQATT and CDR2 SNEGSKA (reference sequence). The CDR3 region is CSASKPAGGVQETQYF. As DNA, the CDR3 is TGCAGTGCTAGCAAACCAGCGGGGGGTGTCCAAGAGACCCAGTACTTC.

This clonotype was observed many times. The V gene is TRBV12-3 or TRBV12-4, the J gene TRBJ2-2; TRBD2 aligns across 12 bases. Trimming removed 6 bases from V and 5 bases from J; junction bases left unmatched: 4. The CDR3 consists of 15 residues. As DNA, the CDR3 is TGTGCCAGCAGGCCCGGGACTAGCGGGACCGGGGAGCTGTTTTTT. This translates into CASRPGTSGTGELFF.

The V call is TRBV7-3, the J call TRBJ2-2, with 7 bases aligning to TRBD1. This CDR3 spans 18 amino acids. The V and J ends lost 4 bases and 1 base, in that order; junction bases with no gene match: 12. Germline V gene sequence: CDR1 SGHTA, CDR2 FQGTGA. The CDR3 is CASSSDRQGRLNTGELFF. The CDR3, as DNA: TGTGCCAGCAGCTCCGATAGACAGGGTCGGTTGAACACCGGGGAGCTGTTTTTT.

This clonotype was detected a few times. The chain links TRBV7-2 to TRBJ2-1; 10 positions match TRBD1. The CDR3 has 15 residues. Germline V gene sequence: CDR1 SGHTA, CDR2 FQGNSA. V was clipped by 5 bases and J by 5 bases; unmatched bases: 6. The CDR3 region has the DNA TGTGCCAGCAGCGCTCGGGACAGGGGCAACAATGAGCAGTTCTTC. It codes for CASSARDRGNNEQFF.

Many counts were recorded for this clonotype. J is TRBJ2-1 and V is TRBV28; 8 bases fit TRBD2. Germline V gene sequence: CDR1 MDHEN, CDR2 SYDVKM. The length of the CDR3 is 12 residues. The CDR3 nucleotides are TGTGCAGCCCGGGCTAGCGGGAATGAGCAGTTCTTC. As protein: CAARASGNEQFF.

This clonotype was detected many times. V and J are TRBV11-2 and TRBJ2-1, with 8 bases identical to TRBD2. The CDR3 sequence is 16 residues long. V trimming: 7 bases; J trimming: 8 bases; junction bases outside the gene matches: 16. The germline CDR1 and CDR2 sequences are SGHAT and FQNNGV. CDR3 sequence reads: CASKPLRKAGDHEQFF. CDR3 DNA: TGTGCCAGCAAGCCTCTCCGGAAAGCGGGAGACCATGAGCAGTTCTTC.

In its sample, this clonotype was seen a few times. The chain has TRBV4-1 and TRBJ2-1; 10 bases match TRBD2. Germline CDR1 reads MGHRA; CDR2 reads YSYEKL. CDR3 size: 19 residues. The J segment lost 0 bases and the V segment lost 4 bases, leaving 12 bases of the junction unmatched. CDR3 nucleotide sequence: TGCGCCAGCAGCCCCATGGGCAGCGGGAGGGTGAGCTCCTACAATGAGCAGTTCTTC. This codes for CASSPMGSGRVSSYNEQFF.

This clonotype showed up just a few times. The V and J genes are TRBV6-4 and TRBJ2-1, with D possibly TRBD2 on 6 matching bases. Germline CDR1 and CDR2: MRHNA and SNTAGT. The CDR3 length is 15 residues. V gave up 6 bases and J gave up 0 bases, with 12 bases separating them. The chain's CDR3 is CASSNRGSSYNEQFF. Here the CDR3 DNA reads TGTGCCAGCAGCAATCGGGGGAGCTCCTACAATGAGCAGTTCTTC.

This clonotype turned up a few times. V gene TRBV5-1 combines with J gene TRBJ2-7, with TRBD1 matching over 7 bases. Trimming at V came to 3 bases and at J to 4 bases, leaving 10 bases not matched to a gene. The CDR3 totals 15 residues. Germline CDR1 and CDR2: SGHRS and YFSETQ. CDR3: CASSWERRGQYEQYF. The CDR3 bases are TGCGCCAGCAGCTGGGAACGAAGGGGGCAATACGAGCAGTACTTC.

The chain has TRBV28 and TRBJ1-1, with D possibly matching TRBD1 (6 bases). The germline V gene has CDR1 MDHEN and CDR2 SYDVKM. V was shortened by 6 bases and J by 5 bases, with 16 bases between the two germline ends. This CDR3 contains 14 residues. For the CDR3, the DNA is TGTGCCAGCAGGCCAGGGGTGGGGGTGACTGAAGCTTTCTTT. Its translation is CASRPGVGVTEAFF.

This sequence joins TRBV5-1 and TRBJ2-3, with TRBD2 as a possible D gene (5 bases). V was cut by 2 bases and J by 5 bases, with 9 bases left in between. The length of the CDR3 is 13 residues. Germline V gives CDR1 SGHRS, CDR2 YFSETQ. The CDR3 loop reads CASSFNEGDTQYF. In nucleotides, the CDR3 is TGCGCCAGCAGCTTCAATGAGGGAGATACGCAGTATTTT.

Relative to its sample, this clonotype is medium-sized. Written as DNA, the CDR3 is TGCAGTGCTAGAGCTGGACTAGCAGTCGAGCAGTACTTC. Translating gives CSARAGLAVEQYF. The chain employs TRBV20-1 and TRBJ2-7; TRBD2 aligns across 8 bases. The CDR3 runs to 13 residues. V was pared by 1 base and J by 6 bases, with 5 bases of the junction left unmatched. From germline, CDR1 is DFQATT and CDR2 SNEGSKA (reference sequence).